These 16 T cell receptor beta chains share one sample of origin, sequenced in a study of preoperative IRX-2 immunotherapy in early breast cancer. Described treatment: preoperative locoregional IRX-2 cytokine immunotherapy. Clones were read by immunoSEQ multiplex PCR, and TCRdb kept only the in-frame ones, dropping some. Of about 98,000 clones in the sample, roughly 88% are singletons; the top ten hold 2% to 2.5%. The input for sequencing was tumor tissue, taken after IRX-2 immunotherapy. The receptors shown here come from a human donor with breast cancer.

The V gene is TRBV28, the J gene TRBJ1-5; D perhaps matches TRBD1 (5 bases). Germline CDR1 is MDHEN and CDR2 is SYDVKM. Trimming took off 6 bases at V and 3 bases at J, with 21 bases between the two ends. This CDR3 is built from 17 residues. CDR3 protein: CASSDFRGVIDNQPQHF. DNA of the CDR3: TGTGCCAGCAGCGACTTTAGGGGTGTGATAGACAATCAGCCCCAGCATTTT. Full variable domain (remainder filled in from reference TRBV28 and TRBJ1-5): DVKVTQSSRYLVKRTGEKVFLECVQDMDHENMFWYRQDPGLGLRLIYFSYDVKMKEKGDIPEGYSVSREKKERFSLILESASTNQTSMYLCASSDFRGVIDNQPQHFGDGTRLSIL.

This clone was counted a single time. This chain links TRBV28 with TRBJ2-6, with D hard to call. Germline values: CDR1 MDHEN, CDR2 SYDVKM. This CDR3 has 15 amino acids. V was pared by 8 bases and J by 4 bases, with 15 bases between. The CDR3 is CASRPSGAGANVLTF. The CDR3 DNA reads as TGTGCCAGCCGTCCTTCCGGAGCCGGGGCCAACGTCCTGACTTTC.

The CDR3 loop reads CASTSGGSRNEQYF. The CDR3 DNA follows: TGTGCCAGCACCTCAGGGGGGAGTCGGAACGAGCAGTACTTC. The chain has TRBV6-8 and TRBJ2-7, with a possible D match to TRBD1 (7 bases). Trimming removed 7 bases at V and 5 bases at J, with 18 bases between. Germline V gene sequence: CDR1 MNHGY, CDR2 SAAAGT. The length of the CDR3 is 14 residues.

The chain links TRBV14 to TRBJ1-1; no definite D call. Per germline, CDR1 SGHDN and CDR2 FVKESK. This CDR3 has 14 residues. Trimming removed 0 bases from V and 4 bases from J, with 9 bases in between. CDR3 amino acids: CASSQDMRSTEAFF. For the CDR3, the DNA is TGTGCCAGCAGCCAAGATATGAGGAGCACTGAAGCTTTCTTT.

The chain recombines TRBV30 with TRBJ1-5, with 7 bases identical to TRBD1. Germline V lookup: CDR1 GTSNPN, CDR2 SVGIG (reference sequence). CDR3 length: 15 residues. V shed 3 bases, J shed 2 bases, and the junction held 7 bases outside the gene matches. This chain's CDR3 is CAWSQQGSGNQPQHF. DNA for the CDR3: TGTGCCTGGAGCCAACAGGGGTCCGGCAATCAGCCCCAGCATTTT. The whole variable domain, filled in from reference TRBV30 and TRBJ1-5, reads SQTIHQWPATLVQPVGSPLSLECTVEGTSNPNLYWYRQAAGRGLQLLFYSVGIGQISSEVPQNLSASRPQDRQFILSSKKLLLSDSGFYLCAWSQQGSGNQPQHFGDGTRLSIL.

The CDR3 loop reads CASSFRGANTGELFF. As DNA, the CDR3 is TGTGCCAGCAGCTTCAGGGGAGCAAACACCGGGGAGCTGTTTTTT. The genes are TRBV7-1 and TRBJ2-2; possible D gene TRBD1, 6 bases. TRBV7-1 is filed as an ORF, its function uncertain. V shed 4 bases and J shed 2 bases, with 11 bases lying between them. The CDR3 length is 15 residues.

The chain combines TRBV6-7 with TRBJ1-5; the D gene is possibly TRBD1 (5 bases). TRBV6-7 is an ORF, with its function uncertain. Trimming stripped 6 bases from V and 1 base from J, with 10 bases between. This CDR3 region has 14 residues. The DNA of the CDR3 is TGTGCCAGCAGGGGGGGGATAAGCAATCAGCCCCAGCATTTT. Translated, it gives CASRGGISNQPQHF.

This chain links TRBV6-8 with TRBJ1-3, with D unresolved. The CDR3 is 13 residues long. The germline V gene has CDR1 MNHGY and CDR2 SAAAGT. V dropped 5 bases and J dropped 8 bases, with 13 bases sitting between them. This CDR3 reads CASSRRGPDTIYF. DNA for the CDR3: TGTGCCAGCAGTAGACGGGGTCCGGACACCATATATTTT.

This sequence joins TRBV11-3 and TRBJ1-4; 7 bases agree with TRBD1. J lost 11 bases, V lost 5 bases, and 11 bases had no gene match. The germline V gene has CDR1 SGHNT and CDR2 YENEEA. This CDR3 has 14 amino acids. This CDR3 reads CASSLSGTAYKLFF. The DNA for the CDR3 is TGTGCCAGCAGCCTATCCGGGACAGCTTATAAACTGTTTTTT.

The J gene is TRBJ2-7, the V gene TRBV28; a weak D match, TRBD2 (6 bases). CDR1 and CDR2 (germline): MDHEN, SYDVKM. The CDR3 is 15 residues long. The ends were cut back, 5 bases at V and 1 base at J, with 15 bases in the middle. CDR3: CASSRWSGVSYEQYF. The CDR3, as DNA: TGTGCCAGCAGTAGGTGGTCGGGGGTTTCCTACGAGCAGTACTTC.

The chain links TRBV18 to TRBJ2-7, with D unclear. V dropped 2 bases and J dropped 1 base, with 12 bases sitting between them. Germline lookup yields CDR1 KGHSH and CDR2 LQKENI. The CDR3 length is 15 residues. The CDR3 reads CASSPGYRVSYEQYF. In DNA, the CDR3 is TGTGCCAGCTCACCAGGATATCGGGTATCCTACGAGCAGTACTTC.

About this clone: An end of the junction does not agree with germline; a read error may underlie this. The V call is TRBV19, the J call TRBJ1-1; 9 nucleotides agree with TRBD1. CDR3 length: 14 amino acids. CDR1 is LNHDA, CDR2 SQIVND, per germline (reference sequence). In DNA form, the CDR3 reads TGTGCCAGTAGTTCGGATCGGGACAGGGATCGTTTTTCCTTT. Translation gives CASSSDRDRDRFSF.

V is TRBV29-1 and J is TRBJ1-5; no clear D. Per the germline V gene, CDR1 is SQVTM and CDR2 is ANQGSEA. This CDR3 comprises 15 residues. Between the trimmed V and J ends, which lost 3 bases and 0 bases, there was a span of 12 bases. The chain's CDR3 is CSVDTDPNSNQPQHF. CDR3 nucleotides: TGCAGCGTTGACACGGACCCTAATAGCAATCAGCCCCAGCATTTT.

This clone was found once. The CDR3 here is CSARYGGQPQHF. The DNA of the CDR3 is TGCAGCGCACGATACGGAGGTCAGCCCCAGCATTTT. The rearrangement uses TRBV29-1 and TRBJ1-5, with unresolved D. From germline, CDR1 is SQVTM and CDR2 ANQGSEA. CDR3 length: 12 amino acids. Trimming stripped 7 bases from V and 6 bases from J, with 13 bases between.

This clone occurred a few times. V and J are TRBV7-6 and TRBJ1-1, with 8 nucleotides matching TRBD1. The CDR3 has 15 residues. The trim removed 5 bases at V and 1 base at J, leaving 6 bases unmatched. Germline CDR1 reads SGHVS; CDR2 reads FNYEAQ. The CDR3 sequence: CASSRPGTGNTEAFF. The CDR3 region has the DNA TGTGCCAGCAGCCGTCCCGGGACAGGGAACACTGAAGCTTTCTTT.

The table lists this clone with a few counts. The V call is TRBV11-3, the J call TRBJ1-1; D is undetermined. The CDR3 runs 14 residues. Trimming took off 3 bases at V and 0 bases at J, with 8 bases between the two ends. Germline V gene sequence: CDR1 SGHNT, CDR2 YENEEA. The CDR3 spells CASSLGTMNTEAFF. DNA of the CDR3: TGTGCCAGCAGCTTGGGCACGATGAACACTGAAGCTTTCTTT.